This passage covers 19 T cell receptor beta chains from one sample sequenced in a study of blood T cell repertoires in COVID-19. The assay was immunoSEQ multiplex PCR, and TCRdb's table has in-frame clones only and misses some. The repertoire holds about 140,000 clones, with 60% to 85% as singletons. The material sequenced was peripheral blood. The receptors come from a woman aged 55-70 years with acute or convalescent COVID-19.

The chain is built from TRBV7-9 and TRBJ2-3, with 10 bases lining up with TRBD2. The CDR3 sequence is 16 residues long. Trimming removed 3 bases from V and 1 base from J; junction bases left unmatched: 4. CDR1 SEHNR and CDR2 FQNEAQ come from the germline V gene (reference sequence). This CDR3 is CASSLGLAGGTDTQYF. The CDR3 bases are TGTGCCAGCAGCTTGGGGCTAGCGGGAGGCACAGATACGCAGTATTTT.

This sequence joins TRBV5-1 and TRBJ2-2, with TRBD2 matching 11 bases. V lost 4 bases, J lost 3 bases, and 5 bases stayed unmatched. Germline CDR1 reads SGHRS; CDR2 reads YFSETQ. This CDR3 is built from 16 residues. The CDR3 nucleotides read TGCGCCAGCAGCCATACTAGCGGGAGCTACACCGGGGAGCTGTTTTTT. It translates to CASSHTSGSYTGELFF.

The sample holds a few counts of this clone. The rearrangement uses TRBV5-1 and TRBJ1-2; D not resolved. The V gene lost 0 bases and the J gene lost 6 bases, with 12 bases spanning the gap. Germline assignment: CDR1 SGHRS and CDR2 YFSETQ. CDR3 length equals 14 residues. The CDR3 coding sequence is TGCGCCAGCAGCTTGGGAGGAGTCCGAGATGGCTACACCTTC. Amino acid sequence: CASSLGGVRDGYTF.

The V call is TRBV5-1, the J call TRBJ2-3; 15 positions agree with TRBD2. The CDR3 spans 16 residues. The germline V gene has CDR1 SGHRS and CDR2 YFSETQ. The ends lost 4 bases at V and 8 bases at J; junction bases unmatched: 8. The CDR3, as DNA: TGCGCCAGCAGCCATGGACTAGCGGGAGGGCCGCGTACGCAGTATTTT. Its protein product is CASSHGLAGGPRTQYF.

This clone appeared a single time. The V call is TRBV21-1, the J call TRBJ2-1; the table's D gene call, TRBD2, was not cross checked with the DNA. TRBV21-1 is tagged as a pseudogene. The CDR3 length is 15 residues. CDR3 loop: CASSKSPGVYNEQFF. DNA of the CDR3: TGTGCCAGCAGCAAATCGCCCGGAGTATACAATGAGCAGTTCTTC.

The J gene is TRBJ1-3, the V gene TRBV18, with 7 bases aligning to TRBD1. The CDR3 totals 16 residues. The germline CDR1 and CDR2 sequences are KGHSH and LQKENI. V shed 3 bases, J shed 6 bases, and the junction held 11 bases outside the gene matches. CDR3 sequence reads: CASSPLPGTALNTIYF. CDR3 nucleotides: TGTGCCAGCTCACCCCTACCCGGGACAGCCTTAAACACCATATATTTT.

This clone was seen a handful of times. This chain links TRBV6-6 with TRBJ2-2, with D perhaps TRBD1 (6 bases). The V gene's germline CDR1 is MNHNY and CDR2 SVGAGI (reference sequence). This CDR3 contains 16 residues. The V end lost 2 bases, the J end lost 0 bases, and 10 bases lay between the germline ends. The DNA of the CDR3 is TGTGCCAGCAGTTACCCCCAGGGGACGAACACCGGGGAGCTGTTTTTT. Translated, it gives CASSYPQGTNTGELFF.

The chain employs TRBV14 and TRBJ1-6; 8 nucleotides agree with TRBD1. The length of the CDR3 is 15 residues. Germline V gene data show CDR1 as SGHDN and CDR2 as FVKESK. The V and J ends lost 4 bases and 7 bases, in that order; junction bases with no gene match: 6. CDR3 bases: TGTGCCAGCAGCCTTTGGACAGGGAAAAATTCACCCCTCCACTTT. Residues: CASSLWTGKNSPLHF.

This chain joins TRBV9 and TRBJ2-7; 16 nucleotides align to TRBD2. With V trimmed by 2 bases and J by 5 bases, 7 bases remained unmatched. The CDR3 sequence is 17 residues long. Germline values: CDR1 SGDLS, CDR2 YYNGEE. The CDR3 DNA reads as TGTGCCAGCAGCGTGGGACTAGCGGGAGGGTTGAGGCACGAGCAGTACTTC. It is translated as CASSVGLAGGLRHEQYF.

V and J are TRBV27 and TRBJ2-1; a possible D gene is TRBD1 (6 bases). This CDR3 spans 13 amino acids. The V gene lost 6 bases and the J gene lost 7 bases, with 13 bases spanning the gap. Germline CDR1 reads MNHEY; CDR2 reads SMNVEV (reference sequence). This CDR3 reads CASSIRGGNEQFF. CDR3 nucleotides: TGTGCCAGCAGCATCAGGGGCGGGAATGAGCAGTTCTTC.

This clone was seen only once. The chain carries TRBV9 and TRBJ2-1; 9 bases map to TRBD2. Germline loops: CDR1 SGDLS, CDR2 YYNGEE. The trim removed 3 bases at V and 7 bases at J, leaving 11 bases unmatched. There are 16 residues in the CDR3. This CDR3 is CASSGLSGSGRNEQFF. CDR3 coding DNA: TGTGCCAGCAGCGGACTTAGCGGGAGTGGTAGGAATGAGCAGTTCTTC. The whole variable domain, filled in from reference TRBV9 and TRBJ2-1, reads DSGVTQTPKHLITATGQRVTLRCSPRSGDLSVYWYQQSLDQGLQFLIQYYNGEERAKGNILERFSAQQFPDLHSELNLSSLELGDSALYFCASSGLSGSGRNEQFFGPGTRLTVL.

The chain employs TRBV5-1 and TRBJ2-7; 8 nucleotides line up with TRBD1. This CDR3 is built from 15 residues. In germline, CDR1 is SGHRS, CDR2 YFSETQ. The junction had 10 bases not matched to a gene; V was cut back by 7 bases and J by 1 base. Here the CDR3 DNA reads TGCGCCAGCCACCCGAGTACAGGGGGGTCCTACGAGCAGTACTTC. Translation gives CASHPSTGGSYEQYF.

The V gene is TRBV6-1, the J gene TRBJ2-7; a weak D match, TRBD2 (5 bases). The CDR3 runs 14 residues. Germline lookup yields CDR1 MNHNS and CDR2 SASEGT. Trimming removed 2 bases from V and 7 bases from J, with 15 bases in between. The CDR3 loop is CASSEFWTYGEQYF. The CDR3 bases are TGTGCCAGCAGTGAATTTTGGACTTACGGGGAGCAGTACTTC.

The rearrangement joins TRBV7-8 to TRBJ2-7, with 8 bases identical to TRBD1. The CDR3 is made up of 15 amino acids. V gave up 5 bases and J gave up 0 bases; unmatched junction bases: 6. CDR1 is SGHVS and CDR2 is FQNEAQ in the germline V gene. As DNA, the CDR3 is TGTGCCAGCAGCCAGAGGGACAGGACCTCCTACGAGCAGTACTTC. Translated: CASSQRDRTSYEQYF.

The V and J genes are TRBV18 and TRBJ1-5; D may be TRBD1 (5 bases). Germline V gene lookup returns CDR1 KGHSH and CDR2 LQKENI. Trimming pared 1 base from V and 5 bases from J, leaving 9 bases between. The length of the CDR3 is 14 residues. The CDR3 loop is CASSPRKGDQPQHF. The CDR3 region has the DNA TGTGCCAGCTCACCACGGAAAGGGGATCAGCCCCAGCATTTT. The entire variable domain, with the rest obtained from reference TRBV18 and TRBJ1-5, is as follows: NAGVMQNPRHLVRRRGQEARLRCSPMKGHSHVYWYRQLPEEGLKFMVYLQKENIIDESGMPKERFSAEFPKEGPSILRIQQVVRGDSAAYFCASSPRKGDQPQHFGDGTRLSIL.

This clone was seen more than once but under ten times. The chain recombines TRBV6-4 with TRBJ2-1; TRBD1 agrees at 7 bases. CDR1 and CDR2 (germline): MRHNA, SNTAGT. V gave up 8 bases and J gave up 6 bases; unmatched junction bases: 10. The CDR3 spans 14 residues. In DNA form, the CDR3 reads TGTGCCAGCGCCGCGGACAGGCTTACCAATGAGCAGTTCTTC. It is translated as CASAADRLTNEQFF.

In its sample, this clone was seen a few times. This sequence joins TRBV28 and TRBJ2-3, with 12 bases fitting TRBD2. V was clipped by 2 bases and J by 0 bases; unmatched bases: 6. CDR3 size: 18 residues. Germline values: CDR1 MDHEN, CDR2 SYDVKM. The chain's CDR3 is CASSLLAGGLISTDTQYF. The CDR3, as DNA: TGTGCCAGCAGTTTACTAGCGGGAGGGCTCATCAGCACAGATACGCAGTATTTT. Using reference TRBV28 and TRBJ2-3 for the parts outside the CDR3, the full variable domain is DVKVTQSSRYLVKRTGEKVFLECVQDMDHENMFWYRQDPGLGLRLIYFSYDVKMKEKGDIPEGYSVSREKKERFSLILESASTNQTSMYLCASSLLAGGLISTDTQYFGPGTRLTVL.

Only one count was recorded for this clone. The chain is built from TRBV7-9 and TRBJ2-5; possible D gene TRBD2, 6 bases. CDR3 length equals 13 residues. Germline V gene data show CDR1 as SEHNR and CDR2 as FQNEAQ (reference sequence). V lost 4 bases to trimming and J lost 8 bases, with 14 bases between them. In DNA, the CDR3 is TGTGCCAGCAGCTATGGAGGGGCAACAACCCAGTACTTC. The encoded protein is CASSYGGATTQYF.

The chain couples TRBV9 to TRBJ2-2; D not resolved. CDR1 SGDLS and CDR2 YYNGEE come from the germline V gene. Trimming removed 2 bases at V and 3 bases at J, with 14 bases between. The CDR3 is made up of 16 amino acids. In nucleotides, the CDR3 is TGTGCCAGCAGCGTGGCGTCCATGACTTACACCGGGGAGCTGTTTTTT. Its protein is CASSVASMTYTGELFF.